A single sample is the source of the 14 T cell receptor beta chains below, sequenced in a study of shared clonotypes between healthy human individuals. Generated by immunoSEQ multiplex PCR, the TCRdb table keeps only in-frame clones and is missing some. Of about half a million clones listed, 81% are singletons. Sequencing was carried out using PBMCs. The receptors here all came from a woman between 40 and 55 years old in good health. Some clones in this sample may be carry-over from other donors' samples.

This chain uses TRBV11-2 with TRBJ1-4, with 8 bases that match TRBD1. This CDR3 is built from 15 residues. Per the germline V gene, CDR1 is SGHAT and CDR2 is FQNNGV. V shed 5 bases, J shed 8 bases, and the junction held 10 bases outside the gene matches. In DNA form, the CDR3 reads TGTGCCAGCAGCCCTAGACAGGGGTTGCAGGAAAAACTGTTTTTT. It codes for CASSPRQGLQEKLFF.

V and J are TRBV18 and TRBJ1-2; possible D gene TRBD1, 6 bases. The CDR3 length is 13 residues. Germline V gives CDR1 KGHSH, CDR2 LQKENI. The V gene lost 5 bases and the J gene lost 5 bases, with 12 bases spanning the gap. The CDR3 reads CASSGTTYYGYTF. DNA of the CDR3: TGTGCCAGCTCAGGGACAACCTATTATGGCTACACCTTC.

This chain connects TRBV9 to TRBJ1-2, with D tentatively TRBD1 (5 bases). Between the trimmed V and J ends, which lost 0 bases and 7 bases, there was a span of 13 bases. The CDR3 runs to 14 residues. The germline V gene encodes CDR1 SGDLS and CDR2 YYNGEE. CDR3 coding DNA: TGTGCCAGCAGCGTAGCGGCACAGGAGACTGGCTACACCTTC. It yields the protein CASSVAAQETGYTF.

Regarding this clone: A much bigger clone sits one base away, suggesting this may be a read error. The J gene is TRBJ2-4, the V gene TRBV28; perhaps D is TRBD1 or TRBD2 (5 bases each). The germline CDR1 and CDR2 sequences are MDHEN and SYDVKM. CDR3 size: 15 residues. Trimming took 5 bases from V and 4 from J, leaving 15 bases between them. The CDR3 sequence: CASSRAPGPKNIQYF. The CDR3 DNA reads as TGTGCCAGCAGTCGGGCCCCGGGACCTAAAAACATTCAGTACTTC. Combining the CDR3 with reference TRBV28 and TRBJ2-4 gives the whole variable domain DVKVTQSSRYLVKRTGEKVFLECVQDMDHENMFWYRQDPGLGLRLIYFSYDVKMKEKGDIPEGYSVSREKKERFSLILESASTNQTSMYLCASSRAPGPKNIQYFGAGTRLSVL.

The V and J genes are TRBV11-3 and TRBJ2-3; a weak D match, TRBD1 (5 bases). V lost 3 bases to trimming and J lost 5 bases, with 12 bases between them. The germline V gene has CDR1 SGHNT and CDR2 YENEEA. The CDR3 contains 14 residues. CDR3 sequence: CASSFSGIGDTQYF. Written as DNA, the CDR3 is TGTGCCAGCAGCTTCTCAGGGATAGGAGATACGCAGTATTTT.

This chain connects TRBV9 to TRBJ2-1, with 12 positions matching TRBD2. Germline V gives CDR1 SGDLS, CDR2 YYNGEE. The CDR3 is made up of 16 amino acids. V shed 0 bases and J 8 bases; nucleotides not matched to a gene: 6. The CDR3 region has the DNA TGTGCCAGCAGCGTAGCTAGCGGGAGGGGTATCGATGAGCAGTTCTTC. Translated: CASSVASGRGIDEQFF.

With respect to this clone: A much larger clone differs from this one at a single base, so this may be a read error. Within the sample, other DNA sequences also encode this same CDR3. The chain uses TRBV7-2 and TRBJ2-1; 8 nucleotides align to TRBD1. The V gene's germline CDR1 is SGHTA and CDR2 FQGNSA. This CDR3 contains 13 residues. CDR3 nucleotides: TGTGCTAGCAGCCTCTACAGGGGGGATGAGCAGTTCTTC. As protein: CASSLYRGDEQFF.

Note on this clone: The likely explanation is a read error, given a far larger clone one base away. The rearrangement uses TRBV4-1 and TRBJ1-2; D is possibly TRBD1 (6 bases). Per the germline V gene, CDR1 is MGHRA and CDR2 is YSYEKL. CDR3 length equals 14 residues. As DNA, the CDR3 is TGCGCCATCAGCCGGGAGCCACAGGGTTTTGGCTACACCTTC. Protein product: CAISREPQGFGYTF.

CDR3 coding DNA: TGTGCCAGCAAAGGCGGGAGGTTCTACGAGCAGTACTTC. Its translation: CASKGGRFYEQYF. V and J are TRBV28 and TRBJ2-7; TRBD2 aligns across 8 bases. Germline V gene lookup returns CDR1 MDHEN and CDR2 SYDVKM. The V gene end was trimmed by 7 bases and the J gene end by 3 bases; junction bases not matched to a gene: 5. The CDR3 has 13 amino acids.

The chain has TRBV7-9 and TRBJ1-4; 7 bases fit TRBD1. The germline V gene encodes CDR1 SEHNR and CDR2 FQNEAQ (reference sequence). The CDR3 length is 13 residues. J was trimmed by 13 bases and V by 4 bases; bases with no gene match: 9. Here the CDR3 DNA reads TGTGCCAGCAGCTCGAGACAGGGAGTTGTACTGTTTTTT. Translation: CASSSRQGVVLFF.

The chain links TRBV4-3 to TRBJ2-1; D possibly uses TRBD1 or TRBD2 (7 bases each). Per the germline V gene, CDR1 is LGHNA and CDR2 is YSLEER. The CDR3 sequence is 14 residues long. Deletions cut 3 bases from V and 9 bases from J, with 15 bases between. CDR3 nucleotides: TGCGCCAGCAGCCACATGCCAGGGGGGGGTGAGCAGTTCTTC. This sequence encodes CASSHMPGGGEQFF.

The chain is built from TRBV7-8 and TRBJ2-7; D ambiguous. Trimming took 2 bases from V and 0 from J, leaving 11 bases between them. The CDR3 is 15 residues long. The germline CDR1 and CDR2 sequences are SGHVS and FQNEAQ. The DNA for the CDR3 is TGTGCCAGCAGCTTAACTCTTGGCGGCTCCTACGAGCAGTACTTC. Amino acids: CASSLTLGGSYEQYF.

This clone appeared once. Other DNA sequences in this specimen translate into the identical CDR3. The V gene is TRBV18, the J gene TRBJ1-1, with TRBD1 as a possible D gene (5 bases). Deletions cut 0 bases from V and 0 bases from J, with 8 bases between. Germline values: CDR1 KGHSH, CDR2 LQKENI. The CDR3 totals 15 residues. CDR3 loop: CASSPPGDLNTEAFF. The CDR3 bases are TGTGCCAGCTCACCACCGGGGGATTTGAACACTGAAGCTTTCTTT. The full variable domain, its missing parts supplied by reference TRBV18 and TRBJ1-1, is NAGVMQNPRHLVRRRGQEARLRCSPMKGHSHVYWYRQLPEEGLKFMVYLQKENIIDESGMPKERFSAEFPKEGPSILRIQQVVRGDSAAYFCASSPPGDLNTEAFFGQGTRLTVV.

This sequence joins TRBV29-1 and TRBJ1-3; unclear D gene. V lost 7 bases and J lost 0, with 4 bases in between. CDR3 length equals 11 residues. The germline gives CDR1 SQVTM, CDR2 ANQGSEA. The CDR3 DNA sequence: TGCAGCGGGGGCTCTGGAAACACCATATATTTT. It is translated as CSGGSGNTIYF. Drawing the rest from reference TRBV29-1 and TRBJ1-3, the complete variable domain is SAVISQKPSRDICQRGTSLTIQCQVDSQVTMMFWYRQQPGQSLTLIATANQGSEATYESGFVIDKFPISRPNLTFSTLTVSNMSPEDSSIYLCSGGSGNTIYFGEGSWLTVV.